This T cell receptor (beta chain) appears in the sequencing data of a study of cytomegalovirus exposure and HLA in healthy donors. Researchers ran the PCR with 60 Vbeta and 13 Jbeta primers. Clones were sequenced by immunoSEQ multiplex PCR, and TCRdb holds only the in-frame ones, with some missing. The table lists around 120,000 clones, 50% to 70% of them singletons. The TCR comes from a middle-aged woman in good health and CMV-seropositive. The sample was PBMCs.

The CDR3 here is CAWSPFKMDWTNTEAFF. The DNA of the CDR3 is TGTGCCTGGAGTCCATTTAAGATGGACTGGACGAACACTGAAGCTTTCTTT. The rearrangement joins TRBV30 to TRBJ1-1, with D unclear. This CDR3 spans 17 amino acids. V was cut by 2 bases and J by 1 base, with 20 bases left in between. The germline V gene encodes CDR1 GTSNPN and CDR2 SVGIG (reference sequence).